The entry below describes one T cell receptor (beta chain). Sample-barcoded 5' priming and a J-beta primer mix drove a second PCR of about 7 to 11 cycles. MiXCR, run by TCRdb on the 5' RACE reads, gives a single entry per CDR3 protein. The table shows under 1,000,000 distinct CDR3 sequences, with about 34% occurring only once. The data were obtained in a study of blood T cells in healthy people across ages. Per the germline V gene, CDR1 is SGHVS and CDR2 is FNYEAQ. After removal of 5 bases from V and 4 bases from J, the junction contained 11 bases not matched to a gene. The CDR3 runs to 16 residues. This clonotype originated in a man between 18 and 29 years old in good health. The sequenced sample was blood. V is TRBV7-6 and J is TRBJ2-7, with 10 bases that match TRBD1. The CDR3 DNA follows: TGTGCCAGCAGCCCCGGGACAGGGGCATTCGAGTACGAGCAGTACTTC. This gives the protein CASSPGTGAFEYEQYF.